Presented here are 16 T cell receptor beta chains from one specimen sequenced in a study of T cell repertoires in cytomegalovirus infection. Via MiXCR, TCRdb re-called the reads, giving one row per CDR3 protein. There are 200,000 to 250,000 distinct CDR3 sequences in the sample; approximately 38% occur only once, and roughly three fifths lies in the top ten. Antigens of these TCRs are unknown. Sequencing was performed on CD8+ T cells from cultured PBMCs, taken from culture after CMV antigen stimulation. The receptors derive from a human donor in good health (CMV status not recorded). Some clones in this sample may be carry-over from other donors' samples.

This clonotype showed up just a few times. The chain uses TRBV12-3 or TRBV12-4 and TRBJ1-5, with D unclear. Trimming removed 2 bases at V and 11 bases at J, with 19 bases between. This CDR3 comprises 15 residues. The CDR3 loop reads CASSLTPQPASSQHF. CDR3 DNA sequence: TGTGCCAGCAGTTTAACTCCCCAGCCAGCCAGTTCCCAGCATTTT.

The rearrangement joins TRBV13 to TRBJ2-4, with 7 bases matching TRBD2. The CDR3 is 17 amino acids. Germline assignment: CDR1 PRHDT and CDR2 FYEKMQ (reference sequence). With 4 bases clipped from V and 6 bases from J, the junction kept 15 bases outside the gene matches. This chain's CDR3 is CASSSSASGIAANIQYF. The CDR3 DNA reads as TGTGCCAGCAGCTCGTCGGCTAGCGGTATCGCGGCAAACATTCAGTACTTC.

The CDR3 spells CASSSRDRPIHEQYF. CDR3 nucleotides: TGTGCCAGCAGCTCCCGGGACAGGCCGATCCACGAGCAGTACTTC. The chain combines TRBV7-3 with TRBJ2-7; 8 positions agree with TRBD1. Germline V gene sequence: CDR1 SGHTA, CDR2 FQGTGA. CDR3 length: 15 amino acids. The J segment lost 5 bases and the V segment lost 4 bases, leaving 10 bases of the junction unmatched.

The gene calls are TRBV7-2 and TRBJ1-5; 8 bases line up with TRBD1. The V gene's germline CDR1 is SGHTA and CDR2 FQGNSA. The CDR3 runs to 16 residues. V lost 8 bases to trimming and J lost 3 bases; unmatched junction nucleotides: 12. In DNA, the CDR3 is TGTGCCAGCGGCTCCAGGACAGGGAAACCCAATCAGCCCCAGCATTTT. Translation gives CASGSRTGKPNQPQHF.

The chain is built from TRBV7-9 and TRBJ2-1; D might be TRBD1 (8 bases). This CDR3 has 14 amino acids. Trimming left V 8 bases short and J 12 bases short, with 23 bases between. Germline V CDR1 and CDR2: SEHNR, FQNEAQ (reference sequence). CDR3 DNA: TGTGCCAGCGTAAAGACAGGGGAGGGTAAAGGGCAGTTCTTC. It specifies CASVKTGEGKGQFF.

This clonotype was found many times. The genes are TRBV7-9 and TRBJ1-2; 9 bases align to TRBD1. Germline CDR1 is SEHNR and CDR2 is FQNEAQ (reference sequence). V trimming: 2 bases; J trimming: 6 bases; junction bases outside the gene matches: 10. The CDR3 extends over 16 amino acids. CDR3 residues: CASSLLQPGTGNGYTF. CDR3 bases: TGTGCCAGCAGCTTACTACAACCCGGGACAGGGAATGGCTACACCTTC.

The genes are TRBV27 and TRBJ1-5; 7 nucleotides line up with TRBD1. Germline V lookup: CDR1 MNHEY, CDR2 SMNVEV (reference sequence). This CDR3 is built from 16 residues. Trimming cost V 2 bases and J 3 bases; bases outside gene matches: 7. The CDR3 spells CASSLDPTGFNQPQHF. The DNA of the CDR3 is TGTGCCAGCAGTTTAGATCCGACAGGGTTCAATCAGCCCCAGCATTTT.

There are a few counts of this clonotype. The chain employs TRBV7-9 and TRBJ2-1; 7 bases agree with TRBD1. The CDR3 runs 13 residues. Germline trimming cut 5 bases from V and 10 bases from J; bases unmatched to any gene: 8. The V gene's germline CDR1 is SEHNR and CDR2 FQNEAQ (reference sequence). The CDR3 sequence: CASSPGTAEEQFF. CDR3 bases: TGTGCCAGCAGCCCAGGGACAGCTGAAGAGCAGTTCTTC.

The V call is TRBV6-6, the J call TRBJ2-3; 8 nucleotides line up with TRBD2. The CDR3 loop spans 15 amino acids. V shed 5 bases and J 4 bases; nucleotides not matched to a gene: 8. Looked up from germline, CDR1 is MNHNY and CDR2 is SVGAGI (reference sequence). CDR3 coding DNA: TGTGCCAGCAGTCTTTGGCGGGGGGCCTCAGATACGCAGTATTTT. It encodes CASSLWRGASDTQYF.

This clonotype appeared a few times. The chain combines TRBV12-3 or TRBV12-4 with TRBJ1-1; D is unclear. The CDR3 totals 15 residues. V was trimmed by 5 bases and J by 1 base, leaving 14 bases between them. The CDR3 region has the DNA TGTGCCAGCAGTCCCGGGAGAGGGAGGAACACTGAAGCTTTCTTT. Encoded protein: CASSPGRGRNTEAFF.

The rearrangement links TRBV4-1 to TRBJ1-1; D possibly corresponds to TRBD1 (5 bases). Trimming took off 0 bases at V and 7 bases at J, with 21 bases between the two ends. CDR1 is MGHRA and CDR2 is YSYEKL in the germline V gene. The CDR3 has 17 residues. DNA for the CDR3: TGCGCCAGCAGCCAAGAGATCCTAAGCCGGGGGGTTGTTGAAGCTTTCTTT. This sequence encodes CASSQEILSRGVVEAFF.

This clonotype appeared a few times. The chain recombines TRBV7-2 with TRBJ1-5; tentatively, D is TRBD1 (5 bases). This CDR3 contains 14 residues. V lost 1 base and J lost 7, with 11 bases in between. Germline CDR1 SGHTA, CDR2 FQGNSA. In DNA form, the CDR3 reads TGTGCCAGCAGCTTAGGCGTTGGGGCCCAGCCCCAGCATTTT. It specifies CASSLGVGAQPQHF. The complete variable domain, with remaining parts taken from reference TRBV7-2 and TRBJ1-5, reads GAGVSQSPSNKVTEKGKDVELRCDPISGHTALYWYRQSLGQGLEFLIYFQGNSAPDKSGLPSDRFSAERTGGSVSTLTIQRTQQEDSAVYLCASSLGVGAQPQHFGDGTRLSIL.

This clonotype has more than one count but fewer than ten. The rearrangement joins TRBV9 to TRBJ1-2, with D possibly TRBD1 on 5 matching bases. The ends were cut back, 3 bases at V and 7 bases at J, with 16 bases in the middle. The CDR3 covers 14 residues. Per germline, CDR1 SGDLS and CDR2 YYNGEE. The CDR3 coding sequence is TGTGCCAGCAGCGATCCGGGACCATCTGTTGGCTACACCTTC. This sequence encodes CASSDPGPSVGYTF.

The chain couples TRBV27 to TRBJ1-2; 9 bases are shared with TRBD1. The CDR3 totals 14 residues. The trim removed 7 bases at V and 6 bases at J, leaving 9 bases unmatched. Germline values: CDR1 MNHEY, CDR2 SMNVEV (reference sequence). The CDR3 reads CASNIQGAPDGYTF. The CDR3 DNA reads as TGTGCCAGCAATATACAGGGGGCGCCGGATGGCTACACCTTC.

There are many counts of this clonotype. The gene calls are TRBV7-6 and TRBJ1-2; 7 bases agree with TRBD1. Unmatched junction bases numbered 12, after V lost 5 bases and J lost 0 bases. Germline-derived CDR1 and CDR2 are SGHVS and FNYEAQ. The CDR3 totals 17 residues. The CDR3 sequence: CASSLLRTGSSNYGYTF. CDR3 DNA: TGTGCCAGCAGCCTACTTCGGACAGGATCATCTAACTATGGCTACACCTTC.

This chain joins TRBV7-6 and TRBJ1-1; no clear D gene. CDR1 and CDR2 (germline): SGHVS, FNYEAQ. This CDR3 comprises 14 residues. V shed 1 base and J shed 4 bases, with 10 bases lying between them. The CDR3 reads CASSLGAPGTEAFF. In DNA, the CDR3 is TGTGCCAGCAGCTTAGGGGCACCTGGCACTGAAGCTTTCTTT.